This passage covers 19 T cell receptor beta chains from one sample sequenced in a study of beta chain features in type 1 diabetes. Sequencing targeted expressed TCRB transcripts, as all isolated RNA had been reverse transcribed. Using immunoSEQ multiplex PCR, the repertoire was profiled, and TCRdb retains in-frame clones only, with some absent. The data hold hundreds of thousands of clones, with over 13% observed a single time. Antigens for these TCRs are unknown. Study-level findings and limits: Among patients with Type 1 diabetes, TCRB CDR3s were moderately but significantly shorter in every one of the four CD4+ subsets.

Material for sequencing was naive CD4+ T cells from blood. The receptors were sampled from a man aged 18-30 years with type 1 diabetes.

The sample holds a few counts of this clone. V is TRBV30 and J is TRBJ2-1, with 8 bases fitting TRBD1. There are 15 residues in the CDR3. Losses at the gene ends were 4 bases for V and 7 bases for J; bases not matched to a gene: 12. The germline V gene has CDR1 GTSNPN and CDR2 SVGIG (reference sequence). The CDR3 spells CAWTRGQGAINEQFF. The CDR3, as DNA: TGTGCCTGGACCCGAGGGCAGGGGGCGATAAATGAGCAGTTCTTC. The full variable domain, its missing parts supplied by reference TRBV30 and TRBJ2-1, is SQTIHQWPATLVQPVGSPLSLECTVEGTSNPNLYWYRQAAGRGLQLLFYSVGIGQISSEVPQNLSASRPQDRQFILSSKKLLLSDSGFYLCAWTRGQGAINEQFFGPGTRLTVL.

This clone appeared a few times. The chain is built from TRBV29-1 and TRBJ2-4; D unclear. The germline gives CDR1 SQVTM, CDR2 ANQGSEA. The CDR3 has 14 residues. V was cut by 6 bases and J by 5 bases, with 17 bases left in between. The CDR3 loop reads CSVLTTGSQNIQYF. As DNA, the CDR3 is TGCAGCGTCTTAACAACGGGCAGTCAAAACATTCAGTACTTC.

This clone was found a few times. The V gene is TRBV28, the J gene TRBJ2-7; D might be TRBD1 or TRBD2, each matching 6 bases. CDR1 MDHEN and CDR2 SYDVKM come from the germline V gene. Trimming took 7 bases from V and 3 from J, leaving 13 bases between them. The CDR3 contains 13 residues. CDR3 sequence: CASTDRRDYEQYF. For the CDR3, the DNA is TGTGCCAGCACCGACAGGAGGGACTACGAGCAGTACTTC.

This clone was seen only a few times. The rearrangement joins TRBV30 to TRBJ1-6, with 8 bases lining up with TRBD1. Trimming cost V 4 bases and J 5 bases; bases outside gene matches: 7. Germline-derived CDR1 and CDR2 are GTSNPN and SVGIG (reference sequence). The CDR3 totals 15 residues. As DNA, the CDR3 is TGTGCCTGGACATGGGACAGGTGGAATAATTCACCCCTCCACTTT. Its translation: CAWTWDRWNNSPLHF.

V usage is TRBV5-4 and J usage is TRBJ2-7, with D possibly TRBD2 on 7 matching bases. Looked up from germline, CDR1 is SGHNT and CDR2 is YYREEE (reference sequence). CDR3 length equals 19 residues. V dropped 1 base and J dropped 0 bases, with 23 bases sitting between them. The CDR3 region is CASSLRLAGAPQLSYEQYF. Written as DNA, the CDR3 is TGTGCCAGCAGCTTGAGATTGGCGGGGGCACCACAACTCTCCTACGAGCAGTACTTC.

This clone occurred a few times. V and J are TRBV29-1 and TRBJ1-1; D gene unclear. CDR1 is SQVTM, CDR2 ANQGSEA, per germline. This CDR3 region has 13 residues. Between the trimmed V and J ends, which lost 4 bases and 0 bases, there was a span of 9 bases. The CDR3: CSVARTVNTEAFF. The CDR3 nucleotides read TGCAGCGTTGCTAGGACGGTGAACACTGAAGCTTTCTTT. Based on the CDR3 plus reference TRBV29-1 and TRBJ1-1, the full variable domain is SAVISQKPSRDICQRGTSLTIQCQVDSQVTMMFWYRQQPGQSLTLIATANQGSEATYESGFVIDKFPISRPNLTFSTLTVSNMSPEDSSIYLCSVARTVNTEAFFGQGTRLTVV.

Details on this clone: Additional DNA sequences in this sample encode the identical CDR3. This chain connects TRBV6-6 to TRBJ2-3; D unresolved. This CDR3 has 12 residues. Trimming left V 0 bases short and J 5 bases short, with 3 bases between. Per the germline V gene, CDR1 is MNHNY and CDR2 is SVGAGI (reference sequence). The CDR3 sequence: CASSYSGDTQYF. The CDR3 DNA sequence: TGTGCCAGCAGTTACTCTGGAGATACGCAGTATTTT.

The rearrangement uses TRBV4-3 and TRBJ2-7, with D maybe TRBD1 (5 bases). CDR3 length: 16 amino acids. Trimming took off 0 bases at V and 0 bases at J, with 12 bases between the two ends. CDR1 is LGHNA and CDR2 is YSLEER in the germline V gene. CDR3 sequence reads: CASSQDLGVISYEQYF. CDR3 bases: TGCGCCAGCAGCCAAGATCTAGGGGTGATCTCCTACGAGCAGTACTTC.

This clone was detected once. V is TRBV30 and J is TRBJ1-4; D unclear. Germline V gives CDR1 GTSNPN, CDR2 SVGIG (reference sequence). The CDR3 covers 16 residues. V was trimmed by 3 bases and J by 8 bases, leaving 22 bases between them. CDR3 amino acids: CAWSDLWGGGREKLFF. The CDR3 bases are TGTGCCTGGAGCGACCTTTGGGGTGGAGGGCGCGAAAAACTGTTTTTT.

As regards this clone: This CDR3 is also generated by other DNA sequences in the sample. The chain recombines TRBV9 with TRBJ2-7; tentative D call: TRBD1 (6 bases). Germline lookup yields CDR1 SGDLS and CDR2 YYNGEE. This CDR3 region has 14 residues. The ends were cut back, 5 bases at V and 0 bases at J, with 12 bases in the middle. The CDR3 spells CASSRGGSSYEQYF. In DNA form, the CDR3 reads TGTGCCAGCAGTCGAGGGGGTTCCTCCTACGAGCAGTACTTC.

This clone came up a few times. The rearrangement links TRBV10-3 to TRBJ1-1, with TRBD1 as a possible D gene (6 bases). The CDR3 runs 13 residues. Between the trimmed V and J ends, which lost 5 bases and 1 base, there was a span of 8 bases. Germline V gene data show CDR1 as ENHRY and CDR2 as SYGVKD. In nucleotides, the CDR3 is TGTGCCATCAGTCCGACAGGGAACACTGAAGCTTTCTTT. Translating gives CAISPTGNTEAFF.

This clone occurred a few times. The chain uses TRBV4-3 and TRBJ2-5; 7 nucleotides line up with TRBD1. The J call may be incorrect, as the DNA end agrees better with TRBJ2-7. The CDR3 covers 16 residues. Germline loops: CDR1 LGHNA, CDR2 YSLEER. CDR3 region: CASSQTTGTLSYEQYF. The CDR3 nucleotides read TGCGCCAGCAGCCAAACGACAGGGACACTGTCCTACGAGCAGTACTTC.

The chain is built from TRBV5-6 and TRBJ1-5; no clear D. CDR1 is SGHDT and CDR2 is YYEEEE in the germline V gene. V was clipped by 1 base and J by 1 base, with 9 bases between them. The CDR3 sequence is 15 residues long. CDR3 bases: TGTGCCAGCAGCTTGCGGGGTGCCAGCAATCAGCCCCAGCATTTT. It yields the protein CASSLRGASNQPQHF.

This clone was found a few times. At one boundary the junction diverges from the germline segment, which might be a read error. V usage is TRBV2 and J usage is TRBJ2-7; 8 bases line up with TRBD1. Germline values: CDR1 SNHLY, CDR2 FYNNEI. The CDR3 sequence is 13 residues long. The CDR3 coding sequence is TGTGCCAGCTGTGACAGGGGAGGTGACGAGCAGTACTTC. Translated: CASCDRGGDEQYF.

This clone has more than one count but fewer than ten. The chain has TRBV1 and TRBJ2-1; the tabulated D call, TRBD2, remains unverified against the DNA. TRBV1 counts as a pseudogene. The CDR3 spans 22 residues. CDR3 amino acids: CTSSHHTPGTNVSTLRNNEQFF. The CDR3 coding sequence is TGCACCAGCAGCCATCATACTCCCGGGACTAACGTCTCCACACTACGGAACAATGAGCAGTTCTTC.

This clone was seen more than once but under ten times. The chain has TRBV5-8 and TRBJ1-3; TRBD1 matches 7 bases. Germline CDR1 is SGHTS and CDR2 is YDEGEE. Trimming cost V 5 bases and J 5 bases; bases outside gene matches: 13. There are 16 residues in the CDR3. The chain's CDR3 is CASSYPPTGTRNTIYF. As DNA, the CDR3 is TGTGCCAGCAGTTACCCTCCGACAGGGACGCGAAACACCATATATTTT.

The CDR3 DNA reads as TGCGCCAGCAGCTCGACAGGGGCTGACATTCAGTACTTC. This translates into CASSSTGADIQYF. This chain uses TRBV5-1 with TRBJ2-4; TRBD1 matches 8 bases. Germline values: CDR1 SGHRS, CDR2 YFSETQ. The CDR3 has 13 residues. The V gene end was trimmed by 3 bases and the J gene end by 8 bases; junction bases not matched to a gene: 4. The entire variable domain, with the rest obtained from reference TRBV5-1 and TRBJ2-4, is as follows: KAGVTQTPRYLIKTRGQQVTLSCSPISGHRSVSWYQQTPGQGLQFLFEYFSETQRNKGNFPGRFSGRQFSNSRSEMNVSTLELGDSALYLCASSSTGADIQYFGAGTRLSVL.

The chain carries TRBV15 and TRBJ2-7; D might be TRBD2 (6 bases). Germline V gives CDR1 LNHNV, CDR2 YYDKDF (reference sequence). CDR3 length: 17 residues. Trimming removed 8 bases from V and 3 bases from J, with 26 bases in between. CDR3 sequence (DNA): TGTGCCACCTACAAATGGGGGGTAGGTGGCTTGTTCTACGAGCAGTACTTC. Translation gives CATYKWGVGGLFYEQYF.

V and J are TRBV6-5 and TRBJ2-5; no firm D call. The V end lost 2 bases, the J end lost 3 bases, and 7 bases lay between the germline ends. CDR3 length: 13 amino acids. Germline V CDR1 and CDR2: MNHEY, SVGAGI. CDR3 residues: CASSYGLEETQYF. CDR3 coding DNA: TGTGCCAGCAGTTACGGTCTGGAAGAGACCCAGTACTTC.